Following are 27 T cell receptor beta chains from one sample sequenced in a study of post-analysis software for immune sequencing data. Built from TCR beta cDNA, the libraries had unique molecular identifiers in them. One entry per CDR3 protein results from TCRdb running MiXCR on the PCR reads. The data show about 160,000 distinct CDR3 sequences, approximately 35% seen once. Sequencing used blood, obtained after autologous hematopoietic stem cell transplantation. The source is a girl between 5 and 17 years old with multiple sclerosis.

This clonotype was seen only a few times. V gene TRBV6-4 combines with J gene TRBJ2-6, with no clear D. This CDR3 has 13 amino acids. Trimming shortened V by 9 bases and J by 4 bases, and 10 bases separated the two germline ends. Germline V gene lookup returns CDR1 MRHNA and CDR2 SNTAGT. CDR3 region: CASGDLGANVLTF. In DNA, the CDR3 is TGTGCCAGTGGGGATTTGGGGGCCAACGTCCTGACTTTC.

The CDR3 bases are TGCGCCAGCAGCCCCGGGAAGGGAAGTATGACAGATACGCAGTATTTT. As protein: CASSPGKGSMTDTQYF. This sequence joins TRBV5-1 and TRBJ2-3, with D possibly matching TRBD2 (5 bases). CDR1 is SGHRS, CDR2 YFSETQ, per germline. V lost 4 bases and J 3 bases, leaving 18 bases between the germline ends. This CDR3 has 16 residues.

This sequence joins TRBV5-1 and TRBJ2-5, with D unclear. V lost 4 bases and J 3 bases, leaving 10 bases between the germline ends. The germline gives CDR1 SGHRS, CDR2 YFSETQ. This CDR3 has 13 residues. The CDR3 nucleotides are TGCGCCAGCAGCCCTTTCCAGGAAGAGACCCAGTACTTC. This encodes CASSPFQEETQYF. Based on the CDR3 plus reference TRBV5-1 and TRBJ2-5, the full variable domain is KAGVTQTPRYLIKTRGQQVTLSCSPISGHRSVSWYQQTPGQGLQFLFEYFSETQRNKGNFPGRFSGRQFSNSRSEMNVSTLELGDSALYLCASSPFQEETQYFGPGTRLLVL.

This clonotype was seen a handful of times. The genes are TRBV27 and TRBJ2-7; 7 bases agree with TRBD1. CDR3 length: 14 amino acids. The trim removed 3 bases at V and 5 bases at J, leaving 7 bases unmatched. Germline CDR1 and CDR2: MNHEY and SMNVEV (reference sequence). CDR3 sequence: CASSLAQGRHEQYF. In nucleotides, the CDR3 is TGTGCCAGCAGTTTGGCACAGGGGCGACACGAGCAGTACTTC.

CDR3 region: CASSLSPGAGGRGYEQYF. In nucleotides, the CDR3 is TGTGCCAGCAGTTTATCCCCGGGAGCAGGGGGCCGCGGGTACGAGCAGTACTTC. The chain links TRBV27 to TRBJ2-7, with 8 bases identical to TRBD1. J lost 4 bases, V lost 0 bases, and 14 bases had no gene match. The CDR3 runs to 18 residues. Germline V gene sequence: CDR1 MNHEY, CDR2 SMNVEV (reference sequence).

The V call is TRBV12-3 or TRBV12-4, the J call TRBJ2-2; TRBD2 aligns across 7 bases. This CDR3 has 14 amino acids. V lost 1 base to trimming and J lost 6 bases; unmatched junction nucleotides: 2. CDR3 in amino acids: CASSLGAGAGELFF. The CDR3 region has the DNA TGTGCCAGCAGTTTAGGGGCGGGAGCCGGGGAGCTGTTTTTT.

This chain links TRBV12-3 or TRBV12-4 with TRBJ2-7; the D gene is possibly TRBD1 (6 bases). The length of the CDR3 is 14 residues. V was trimmed by 2 bases and J by 3 bases, leaving 11 bases between them. The CDR3 DNA reads as TGTGCCAGCAGTTTATCACAGGGAAACTACGAGCAGTACTTC. This translates into CASSLSQGNYEQYF.

V gene TRBV12-3 or TRBV12-4 combines with J gene TRBJ1-1; tentative D call: TRBD1 (6 bases). V lost 8 bases and J lost 5, with 18 bases in between. The CDR3 consists of 14 residues. The CDR3 reads CASGVETGRTEAFF. CDR3 nucleotides: TGTGCCAGCGGGGTGGAGACAGGAAGAACTGAAGCTTTCTTT.

This sequence joins TRBV3-1 and TRBJ2-1; D may be TRBD2 (6 bases). CDR3 length: 17 amino acids. Germline CDR1 reads LGHDT; CDR2 reads YNNKEL (reference sequence). V lost 0 bases, J lost 3 bases, and 15 bases lay in between. The CDR3 sequence: CASSQDTLGTGYNEQFF. CDR3 bases: TGTGCCAGCAGCCAAGACACCCTAGGGACTGGCTACAATGAGCAGTTCTTC.

The chain combines TRBV20-1 with TRBJ2-7; TRBD1 aligns across 7 bases. Near its end, the DNA agrees better with TRBJ2-5, so the J call may be wrong. CDR1 is DFQATT and CDR2 is SNEGSKA in the germline V gene (reference sequence). The CDR3 length is 16 residues. The CDR3 loop is CSARDHKGAQTETQYF. Here the CDR3 DNA reads TGCAGTGCTAGAGATCATAAGGGGGCCCAAACGGAGACCCAGTACTTC.

The J gene is TRBJ2-1, the V gene TRBV6-2 or TRBV6-3, with D possibly being TRBD1 or TRBD2 (6 bases each). The CDR3 spans 16 residues. With 1 base removed from V and 1 base from J, the gap between germline ends came to 11 bases. Per germline, CDR1 MNHEY and CDR2 SVGEGT. The CDR3 sequence is CASSYLTGASYNEQFF. Here the CDR3 DNA reads TGTGCCAGCAGTTACTTGACGGGGGCATCCTACAATGAGCAGTTCTTC.

As DNA, the CDR3 is TGCGCCAGCAGCTTGGGTGGGGGTAGTTTCTACAATGAGCAGTTCTTC. It is translated as CASSLGGGSFYNEQFF. The V and J genes are TRBV5-1 and TRBJ2-1; either TRBD1 or TRBD2 may supply D (5 bases each). The germline CDR1 and CDR2 sequences are SGHRS and YFSETQ. This CDR3 has 16 residues. Trimming stripped 0 bases from V and 3 bases from J, with 13 bases between.

V is TRBV29-1 and J is TRBJ2-7; D gene unclear. Trimming removed 4 bases from V and 6 bases from J, with 10 bases in between. Germline assignment: CDR1 SQVTM and CDR2 ANQGSEA. The CDR3 runs to 11 residues. In nucleotides, the CDR3 is TGCAGCGTTGGTCTCAGGCCCGAGCAGTACTTC. Translating gives CSVGLRPEQYF.

This clonotype has only one observation. V is TRBV20-1 and J is TRBJ2-5, with TRBD2 matching 8 bases. The end of the DNA aligns better with TRBJ2-7, so the J call may be wrong. Per the germline V gene, CDR1 is DFQATT and CDR2 is SNEGSKA (reference sequence). This CDR3 is built from 16 residues. CDR3 DNA: TGCAGTGCTAGACCGACTACAAGCGGGAGTTTGGGCGAGCAGTACTTC. Residues: CSARPTTSGSLGEQYF.

This chain joins TRBV30 and TRBJ1-2; D perhaps matches TRBD1 (6 bases). V was cut by 8 bases and J by 7 bases, with 20 bases left in between. Germline CDR1 reads GTSNPN; CDR2 reads SVGIG (reference sequence). CDR3 size: 13 residues. In nucleotides, the CDR3 is TGTGCCCAGGGGAGGGGAGAGTCTCCTGGCTACACCTTC. Its protein is CAQGRGESPGYTF.

The V and J genes are TRBV28 and TRBJ2-7, with 8 bases matching TRBD1. V lost 6 bases to trimming and J lost 3 bases; unmatched junction nucleotides: 1. The CDR3 totals 12 residues. The germline CDR1 and CDR2 sequences are MDHEN and SYDVKM. In DNA, the CDR3 is TGTGCCAGCAGAACAGGGGGCTACGAGCAGTACTTC. This translates into CASRTGGYEQYF.

This clonotype was detected ten times or more. The rearrangement uses TRBV29-1 and TRBJ1-4; D not resolved. Germline loops: CDR1 SQVTM, CDR2 ANQGSEA. V dropped 7 bases and J dropped 7 bases, with 10 bases sitting between them. There are 11 residues in the CDR3. The CDR3 protein is CSAPKGEKLFF. The DNA for the CDR3 is TGCAGCGCCCCCAAGGGTGAAAAACTGTTTTTT.

This rearrangement joins TRBV5-5 to TRBJ2-7, with 8 bases lining up with TRBD1. The junction had 8 bases not matched to a gene; V was cut back by 3 bases and J by 3 bases. The CDR3 spans 15 residues. Germline CDR1 reads SGHKS; CDR2 reads YYEKEE (reference sequence). The CDR3 region is CASSSPDRGYYEQYF. The CDR3 bases are TGTGCCAGCAGCTCGCCCGACAGGGGTTACTACGAGCAGTACTTC.

A few counts support this clonotype. The V and J genes are TRBV20-1 and TRBJ2-5; either TRBD1 or TRBD2 may supply D (5 bases each). Trimming shortened V by 3 bases and J by 1 base, and 9 bases separated the two germline ends. Germline CDR1 DFQATT, CDR2 SNEGSKA (reference sequence). CDR3 length equals 13 residues. The CDR3 region has the DNA TGCAGTGCTAGCTCGGGGCTCCAAGAGACCCAGTACTTC. This gives the protein CSASSGLQETQYF.

The rearrangement uses TRBV28 and TRBJ1-2, with 8 bases lining up with TRBD1. J lost 4 bases, V lost 7 bases, and 11 bases had no gene match. The CDR3 loop spans 15 amino acids. CDR1 is MDHEN, CDR2 SYDVKM, per germline. The CDR3 reads CASNIPQGGSYGYTF. The CDR3 bases are TGTGCCAGCAACATACCACAGGGGGGGTCCTATGGCTACACCTTC.

This clonotype was counted between two and nine times. The chain carries TRBV5-1 and TRBJ2-1; D remains ambiguous. Trimming removed 0 bases from V and 3 bases from J, with 10 bases in between. There are 15 residues in the CDR3. Germline lookup yields CDR1 SGHRS and CDR2 YFSETQ. Here the CDR3 reads CASSLAWGSYNEQFF. CDR3 nucleotide sequence: TGCGCCAGCAGCTTGGCCTGGGGAAGCTACAATGAGCAGTTCTTC.

This clonotype appeared a few times. This rearrangement joins TRBV20-1 to TRBJ1-5; 10 bases map to TRBD1. This CDR3 contains 13 residues. Germline-derived CDR1 and CDR2 are DFQATT and SNEGSKA (reference sequence). V was clipped by 6 bases and J by 2 bases; unmatched bases: 1. The CDR3 sequence is CSAGTGGNQPQHF. DNA of the CDR3: TGCAGTGCCGGGACAGGGGGCAATCAGCCCCAGCATTTT.

This clonotype was picked up a small number of times. The chain combines TRBV9 with TRBJ2-5; D possibly corresponds to TRBD2 (5 bases). CDR3 length: 13 residues. The germline CDR1 and CDR2 sequences are SGDLS and YYNGEE. Trimming took off 1 base at V and 2 bases at J, with 6 bases between the two ends. In DNA, the CDR3 is TGTGCCAGCAGCGTACGGGGACAAGAGACCCAGTACTTC. Translating gives CASSVRGQETQYF. The variable domain in full, completed from reference TRBV9 and TRBJ2-5, reads DSGVTQTPKHLITATGQRVTLRCSPRSGDLSVYWYQQSLDQGLQFLIQYYNGEERAKGNILERFSAQQFPDLHSELNLSSLELGDSALYFCASSVRGQETQYFGPGTRLLVL.

Comments on this clonotype: The germline gene is not matched at one end of the junction; a read error may be the cause. This sequence joins TRBV10-2 and TRBJ2-5; 11 nucleotides align to TRBD2. The end of the DNA aligns better with TRBJ2-7, so the J call may be wrong. CDR3 length: 15 amino acids. Germline V lookup: CDR1 WSHSY, CDR2 SAAADI. This CDR3 is CVSRGTSGASYEQYF. CDR3 DNA sequence: TGCGTCAGCAGGGGGACTAGCGGAGCCTCCTACGAGCAGTACTTC.

This chain links TRBV5-1 with TRBJ2-5; D is ambiguous. V was pared by 0 bases and J by 4 bases, with 13 bases between. This CDR3 spans 15 amino acids. Germline CDR1 SGHRS, CDR2 YFSETQ. The CDR3 region is CASSLGPTSGETQYF. CDR3 in DNA: TGCGCCAGCAGCTTGGGTCCGACCTCAGGAGAGACCCAGTACTTC.

The rearrangement uses TRBV21-1 and TRBJ2-7; the table names TRBD1, a call not compared with the DNA. Matching the DNA end better, TRBJ2-5 makes the J call doubtful. TRBV21-1 is tagged as a pseudogene. The CDR3 covers 14 residues. The CDR3 reads CASSNEGIGGTQYF. CDR3 nucleotide sequence: TGTGCCAGCAGCAACGAGGGGATAGGTGGGACCCAGTACTTC.

In its sample, this clonotype was seen a few times. In DNA form, the CDR3 reads TGCAGCGTTGAGTCAGGGACGGGACTAGGGACGCTTCCCTACGAGCAGTACTTC. Encoded protein: CSVESGTGLGTLPYEQYF. This rearrangement joins TRBV29-1 to TRBJ2-7; 8 bases fit TRBD2. V lost 3 bases to trimming and J lost 2 bases; unmatched junction nucleotides: 18. Germline V gene sequence: CDR1 SQVTM, CDR2 ANQGSEA. The CDR3 has 18 residues.